This T cell receptor beta chain is from a study of PD-1 blockade in mismatch repair-deficient tumors. Across the study: Patients had eleven to twelve mismatch repair-deficient cancer types, all previously treated and progressing. Study-level findings and limits: Tumor-resident clones, often absent from pretreatment blood, expanded after pembrolizumab and then contracted.

Assay: immunoSEQ multiplex PCR; the TCRdb copy retains only in-frame clones and omits some. Of 77,000 or so clones in the sample, approximately 81% were seen once. The sample holds a few counts of this clone. Its antigen remains unidentified. Every patient had mismatch repair deficiency by PCR or immunohistochemistry. A few pembrolizumab responders had their TCRs sequenced. The CDR3 contains 14 residues. With V trimmed by 4 bases and J by 0 bases, 3 bases remained unmatched. Germline CDR1 and CDR2: SEHNR and FQNEAQ (reference sequence). This rearrangement joins TRBV7-9 to TRBJ2-7; 7 nucleotides agree with TRBD1. The specimen comprised peripheral blood, sampled 44 weeks after starting pembrolizumab. This TCR was sampled from an adult with mismatch repair-deficient cancer. The CDR3 nucleotides read TGTGCCAGCAGCTGGGGGACAGTCTCCTACGAGCAGTACTTC. It codes for CASSWGTVSYEQYF.